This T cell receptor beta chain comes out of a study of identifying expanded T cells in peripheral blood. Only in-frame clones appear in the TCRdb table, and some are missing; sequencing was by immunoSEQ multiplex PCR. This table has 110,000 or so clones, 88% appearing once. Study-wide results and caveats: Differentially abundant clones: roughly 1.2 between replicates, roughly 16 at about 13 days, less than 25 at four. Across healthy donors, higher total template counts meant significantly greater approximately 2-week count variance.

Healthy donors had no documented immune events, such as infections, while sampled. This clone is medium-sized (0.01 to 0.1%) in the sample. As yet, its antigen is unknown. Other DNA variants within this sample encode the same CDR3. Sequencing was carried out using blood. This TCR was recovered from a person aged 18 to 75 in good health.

CDR3 sequence (DNA): TGTGCCAGTAGGGACAGGGGCAATTCACCCCTCCACTTT. Its protein is CASRDRGNSPLHF. This chain connects TRBV19 to TRBJ1-6; 9 bases are shared with TRBD1. The V segment lost 6 bases and the J segment 7 bases; nucleotides outside the gene matches: 1. CDR3 length: 13 residues. Germline V gives CDR1 LNHDA, CDR2 SQIVND (reference sequence).